Following are 26 T cell receptor beta chains from one sample sequenced in a study of T cells after somatic rescue of genetic block. The table came from immunoSEQ multiplex PCR; TCRdb's copy has only in-frame clones and leaves some out. The sample has approximately 110,000 clones; about 90% are singletons. Sequencing was done on a sample of peripheral blood mononuclear cells (PBMCs). Receptor source: a woman aged 18-35 years.

The gene calls are TRBV5-5 and TRBJ1-6; perhaps TRBD1 as D (6 bases). The CDR3 is 16 residues long. Trimming shortened V by 0 bases and J by 3 bases, and 10 bases separated the two germline ends. CDR1 is SGHKS and CDR2 is YYEKEE in the germline V gene (reference sequence). The CDR3 is CASSLATGSYNSPLHF. The CDR3 coding sequence is TGTGCCAGCAGCTTGGCCACAGGGAGCTATAATTCACCCCTCCACTTT.

The DNA for the CDR3 is TGTGCCAGCAGCGTAGCCCCACACCAAGAGACCCAGTACTTC. It is translated as CASSVAPHQETQYF. This chain links TRBV9 with TRBJ2-5; D unclear. The germline V gene encodes CDR1 SGDLS and CDR2 YYNGEE. CDR3 length: 14 residues. The V end was cut by 0 bases, the J end by 0 bases, with 6 bases between. The full variable domain, rest sourced from reference TRBV9 and TRBJ2-5, is DSGVTQTPKHLITATGQRVTLRCSPRSGDLSVYWYQQSLDQGLQFLIQYYNGEERAKGNILERFSAQQFPDLHSELNLSSLELGDSALYFCASSVAPHQETQYFGPGTRLLVL.

This clone was recorded once. The chain is built from TRBV7-8 and TRBJ1-3; tentative D call: TRBD1 (6 bases). From germline, CDR1 is SGHVS and CDR2 FQNEAQ. V shed 5 bases and J shed 4 bases, with 15 bases lying between them. This CDR3 comprises 15 residues. CDR3 amino acids: CASSPLYREGNTIYF. Here the CDR3 DNA reads TGTGCCAGCAGCCCTCTTTACAGGGAAGGAAACACCATATATTTT.

DNA of the CDR3: TGCAGCGTCAGCGGGGGGCCCCCCTACGAGCAGTACTTC. Translated: CSVSGGPPYEQYF. The chain combines TRBV29-1 with TRBJ2-7; 9 bases fit TRBD2. The CDR3 is made up of 13 amino acids. Germline CDR1 reads SQVTM; CDR2 reads ANQGSEA. V dropped 6 bases and J dropped 2; count of bases not matched to a gene: 5.

This chain links TRBV7-6 with TRBJ2-3; 11 nucleotides line up with TRBD1. CDR3 length: 16 residues. Germline V gene sequence: CDR1 SGHVS, CDR2 FNYEAQ. With 0 bases clipped from V and 6 bases from J, the junction kept 5 bases outside the gene matches. As DNA, the CDR3 is TGTGCCAGCAGCTTAGCAGGGACAGGGGGAACGGATACGCAGTATTTT. Amino acid sequence: CASSLAGTGGTDTQYF. Full variable domain (remainder filled in from reference TRBV7-6 and TRBJ2-3): GAGVSQSPRYKVTKRGQDVALRCDPISGHVSLYWYRQALGQGPEFLTYFNYEAQQDKSGLPNDRFSAERPEGSISTLTIQRTEQRDSAMYRCASSLAGTGGTDTQYFGPGTRLTVL.

The rearrangement joins TRBV5-1 to TRBJ2-2, with 7 bases identical to TRBD2. Germline V gives CDR1 SGHRS, CDR2 YFSETQ. Trimming took 1 base from V and 4 from J; bases not matched to a gene: 7. The CDR3 covers 16 residues. For the CDR3, the DNA is TGCGCCAGCAGCTTGAGTGAAACGGGGGGCACCGGGGAGCTGTTTTTT. Translated, it gives CASSLSETGGTGELFF. Looking up the rest from reference TRBV5-1 and TRBJ2-2 gives the full variable domain: KAGVTQTPRYLIKTRGQQVTLSCSPISGHRSVSWYQQTPGQGLQFLFEYFSETQRNKGNFPGRFSGRQFSNSRSEMNVSTLELGDSALYLCASSLSETGGTGELFFGEGSRLTVL.

The chain carries TRBV7-2 and TRBJ1-2; no clear D gene. This CDR3 region has 12 residues. Germline V gives CDR1 SGHTA, CDR2 FQGNSA. Deletions cut 1 base from V and 7 bases from J, with 7 bases between. The CDR3 nucleotides read TGTGCCAGCAGCTTAGTGGCGTCTGGCTACACCTTC. Encoded protein: CASSLVASGYTF.

This chain uses TRBV20-1 with TRBJ2-5; D remains unclear. CDR3 length: 11 residues. The V and J ends lost 4 bases and 1 base respectively, with 4 bases between them. The germline V gene has CDR1 DFQATT and CDR2 SNEGSKA (reference sequence). CDR3 loop: CSANGQETQYF. DNA of the CDR3: TGCAGTGCTAACGGCCAAGAGACCCAGTACTTC.

The chain links TRBV7-2 to TRBJ1-6, with no clear D. Per germline, CDR1 SGHTA and CDR2 FQGNSA. Trimming pared 7 bases from V and 4 bases from J, leaving 8 bases between. There are 13 residues in the CDR3. In nucleotides, the CDR3 is TGTGCCAGCACCCTCAATTATAATTCACCCCTCCACTTT. Protein sequence: CASTLNYNSPLHF.

The chain combines TRBV21-1 with TRBJ2-7; the D call TRBD1 from the table was never checked on the DNA. TRBV21-1 represents a pseudogene. This CDR3 contains 14 residues. The CDR3 DNA reads TGTGCCAGCAGCAAAAGTGGGCTGCTCTACGAGCAGTACTTC. Translation: CASSKSGLLYEQYF.

The chain carries TRBV11-3 and TRBJ1-1, with D possibly being TRBD1 (6 bases). The CDR3 covers 12 residues. Germline loops: CDR1 SGHNT, CDR2 YENEEA. Trimming removed 6 bases at V and 12 bases at J, with 17 bases between. The CDR3 loop is CASRSSGGRTFF. Written as DNA, the CDR3 is TGTGCCAGCAGATCCTCCGGGGGCAGAACTTTCTTT.

This chain links TRBV23-1 with TRBJ2-7, with 11 bases that match TRBD1. TRBV23-1 counts as an open reading frame of uncertain function. This CDR3 is built from 16 residues. V lost 0 bases, J lost 2 bases, and 3 bases stayed unmatched. The CDR3 sequence: CASSQSGTGGTYEQYF. The DNA for the CDR3 is TGCGCCAGCAGTCAATCCGGGACAGGGGGTACCTACGAGCAGTACTTC.

This chain uses TRBV19 with TRBJ1-2; no clear D. V lost 1 base to trimming and J lost 4 bases, with 7 bases between them. The CDR3 has 13 amino acids. The germline V gene encodes CDR1 LNHDA and CDR2 SQIVND (reference sequence). CDR3 sequence: CASSIVAFYGYTF. In DNA form, the CDR3 reads TGTGCCAGTAGTATAGTGGCCTTCTATGGCTACACCTTC.

This chain links TRBV7-9 with TRBJ2-2; D is tentatively TRBD1 or TRBD2 (6 bases each). V dropped 1 base and J dropped 8 bases, with 14 bases sitting between them. Looked up from germline, CDR1 is SEHNR and CDR2 is FQNEAQ (reference sequence). This CDR3 contains 15 residues. The CDR3 region is CASSLGGGPSGELFF. In nucleotides, the CDR3 is TGTGCCAGCAGCTTAGGAGGGGGGCCCTCGGGGGAGCTGTTTTTT.

This clone came up once. The rearrangement joins TRBV4-3 to TRBJ2-7; D is ambiguous. The germline CDR1 and CDR2 sequences are LGHNA and YSLEER. Trimming pared 4 bases from V and 6 bases from J, leaving 19 bases between. The CDR3 spans 15 residues. The chain's CDR3 is CASSPMSNPVREQYF. CDR3 in DNA: TGCGCCAGCAGCCCAATGAGTAATCCGGTACGCGAGCAGTACTTC.

A single count supports this clone. The CDR3 DNA follows: TGTGCCAGCAGCGTAGGCGGCAGCCGCGAGCAGTACTTC. Protein product: CASSVGGSREQYF. V usage is TRBV9 and J usage is TRBJ2-7; D gene ambiguous. Germline-derived CDR1 and CDR2 are SGDLS and YYNGEE. Trimming shortened V by 0 bases and J by 6 bases, and 10 bases separated the two germline ends. CDR3 length equals 13 residues. Variable domain in full (rest from reference TRBV9 and TRBJ2-7): DSGVTQTPKHLITATGQRVTLRCSPRSGDLSVYWYQQSLDQGLQFLIQYYNGEERAKGNILERFSAQQFPDLHSELNLSSLELGDSALYFCASSVGGSREQYFGPGTRLTVT.

The chain couples TRBV27 to TRBJ2-6; the D is unclear. Germline V gene lookup returns CDR1 MNHEY and CDR2 SMNVEV (reference sequence). The germline V and J ends were trimmed by 6 bases and 0 bases, with 9 bases remaining between them. The CDR3 length is 15 residues. The CDR3 bases are TGTGCCAGCAGCGACGTCCGCTCTGGGGCCAACGTCCTGACTTTC. Protein sequence: CASSDVRSGANVLTF.

The chain employs TRBV2 and TRBJ1-6; 10 bases agree with TRBD1. V trimming: 4 bases; J trimming: 10 bases; junction bases outside the gene matches: 7. Germline values: CDR1 SNHLY, CDR2 FYNNEI. This CDR3 comprises 15 residues. The CDR3 DNA is TGTGCCAGCAGTGGACTAGGGACAGGGGTCTCACCCCTCCACTTT. Translation gives CASSGLGTGVSPLHF.

The chain carries TRBV5-6 and TRBJ1-1; D is uncertain. The CDR3 is 16 residues long. In germline, CDR1 is SGHDT, CDR2 YYEEEE. Trimming left V 4 bases short and J 5 bases short, with 21 bases between. The CDR3 DNA is TGTGCCAGCAGCCCGGGGTTCCGGGCCGTGGGGACTGAAGCTTTCTTT. Encoded protein: CASSPGFRAVGTEAFF.

The chain couples TRBV7-9 to TRBJ2-5; D may be TRBD1 or TRBD2 (5 bases each). V shed 5 bases and J shed 4 bases, with 20 bases lying between them. Germline loops: CDR1 SEHNR, CDR2 FQNEAQ (reference sequence). This CDR3 is built from 16 residues. The CDR3, as DNA: TGTGCCAGCAGCCATATAATCGGGATAGGGGCAGAGACCCAGTACTTC. This codes for CASSHIIGIGAETQYF.

The genes are TRBV19 and TRBJ1-5; D is possibly TRBD1 (5 bases). With 0 bases removed from V and 3 bases from J, the gap between germline ends came to 9 bases. The CDR3 has 15 residues. CDR1 and CDR2 (germline): LNHDA, SQIVND (reference sequence). The CDR3 is CASSIDGGDNQPQHF. CDR3 bases: TGTGCCAGTAGTATAGATGGGGGAGACAATCAGCCCCAGCATTTT.

The rearrangement uses TRBV29-1 and TRBJ1-5; D perhaps matches TRBD1 (6 bases). Germline CDR1 and CDR2: SQVTM and ANQGSEA. V lost 3 bases to trimming and J lost 6 bases, with 12 bases between them. The CDR3 covers 13 residues. The DNA for the CDR3 is TGCAGCGTTGAGGGGACATCGGGTCAGCCCCAGCATTTT. As protein: CSVEGTSGQPQHF.

The V call is TRBV9, the J call TRBJ2-2, with D possibly matching TRBD1 (6 bases). V was pared by 4 bases and J by 4 bases, with 14 bases between. Germline CDR1 and CDR2: SGDLS and YYNGEE. This CDR3 has 15 amino acids. CDR3 residues: CASSILPGATGELFF. The CDR3 DNA reads TGTGCCAGCAGCATACTTCCAGGGGCCACCGGGGAGCTGTTTTTT.

The chain recombines TRBV10-3 with TRBJ1-1; D gene unclear. Looked up from germline, CDR1 is ENHRY and CDR2 is SYGVKD. V was cut by 0 bases and J by 7 bases, with 6 bases left in between. The CDR3 sequence is 12 residues long. CDR3 in amino acids: CAISESTVEAFF. CDR3 DNA: TGTGCCATCAGTGAGTCGACGGTTGAAGCTTTCTTT.

The chain carries TRBV7-6 and TRBJ1-3; tentatively, D is TRBD1 (5 bases). Per germline, CDR1 SGHVS and CDR2 FNYEAQ. CDR3 length: 18 residues. The V gene lost 3 bases and the J gene lost 0 bases, with 18 bases spanning the gap. This chain's CDR3 is CASSLGVVRSSSGNTIYF. CDR3 sequence (DNA): TGTGCCAGCAGCTTGGGGGTTGTGCGCTCAAGCTCTGGAAACACCATATATTTT.

V usage is TRBV5-1 and J usage is TRBJ1-2; 9 bases fit TRBD1. The trim removed 4 bases at V and 7 bases at J, leaving 5 bases unmatched. CDR1 SGHRS and CDR2 YFSETQ come from the germline V gene. This CDR3 is built from 13 residues. The CDR3 DNA reads TGCGCCAGCAGCCAGGACAGGGGTGGTGGCTACACCTTC. Translated: CASSQDRGGGYTF.